These 28 T cell receptor beta chains share one sample of origin, sequenced in a study of blood T cell repertoires in COVID-19. The protocol was immunoSEQ multiplex PCR, while the TCRdb copy is restricted to in-frame clones and leaves out a portion. In the table there are tens of thousands of clones, roughly 87% of which are singletons. Sequenced sample: peripheral blood. Every receptor here comes from an elderly woman with COVID-19, enrolled during active disease.

The chain links TRBV5-1 to TRBJ2-7, with 10 nucleotides matching TRBD1. With 4 bases clipped from V and 3 bases from J, the junction kept 7 bases outside the gene matches. The V gene's germline CDR1 is SGHRS and CDR2 YFSETQ. The CDR3 loop spans 15 amino acids. The CDR3 DNA is TGCGCCAGCAGCACGACGACAGGGGGCTTCTACGAGCAGTACTTC. It is translated as CASSTTTGGFYEQYF.

V gene TRBV3-1 (or the pseudogene TRBV3-2) combines with J gene TRBJ2-7; D is possibly TRBD2 (6 bases). In germline, CDR1 is LGHDT, CDR2 YNNKEL (reference sequence). This CDR3 comprises 16 residues. Deletions cut 6 bases from V and 2 bases from J, with 20 bases between. For the CDR3, the DNA is TGTGCCAGCAGTCCACGGGTTAGCGGTCCCGCCTACGAGCAGTACTTC. Its translation is CASSPRVSGPAYEQYF.

The chain couples TRBV2 to TRBJ2-1; the match to TRBD1 covers 8 bases. Germline V gene sequence: CDR1 SNHLY, CDR2 FYNNEI. The junction had 9 bases not matched to a gene; V was cut back by 5 bases and J by 3 bases. The CDR3 runs to 16 residues. Written as DNA, the CDR3 is TGTGCCAGCAGTACCCCCCGGACAGGGAGCTACAATGAGCAGTTCTTC. As protein: CASSTPRTGSYNEQFF.

The chain employs TRBV21-1 and TRBJ1-5. TRBV21-1 is marked as a pseudogene. The CDR3 totals 17 residues. CDR3 amino acids: CASSKEFLGDIHQPQHF. CDR3 in DNA: TGTGCCAGCAGCAAAGAGTTTTTGGGAGACATACATCAGCCCCAGCATTTT.

In DNA form, the CDR3 reads TGTGCCACCAGCAGAGATCAGGGCACGGGCTATGGCTACACCTTC. Amino acids: CATSRDQGTGYGYTF. The rearrangement uses TRBV15 and TRBJ1-2; perhaps TRBD1 as D (5 bases). This CDR3 spans 15 amino acids. Between the trimmed V and J ends, which lost 0 bases and 4 bases, there was a span of 12 bases. Per the germline V gene, CDR1 is LNHNV and CDR2 is YYDKDF (reference sequence).

This chain links TRBV6-5 with TRBJ2-6; TRBD1 agrees at 7 bases. With 8 bases clipped from V and 3 bases from J, the junction kept 4 bases outside the gene matches. CDR1 and CDR2 (germline): MNHEY, SVGAGI. The CDR3 consists of 14 residues. The CDR3 spells CASVRGFGANVLTF. CDR3 DNA: TGTGCCAGCGTCAGGGGGTTTGGGGCCAACGTCCTGACTTTC.

V is TRBV27 and J is TRBJ1-5; D is undetermined. Trimming shortened V by 5 bases and J by 6 bases, and 14 bases separated the two germline ends. The CDR3 covers 14 residues. Germline V CDR1 and CDR2: MNHEY, SMNVEV (reference sequence). The DNA of the CDR3 is TGTGCCAGCAGTACCGGGTGGGAGGGTCAGCCCCAGCATTTT. Translation: CASSTGWEGQPQHF.

V usage is TRBV14 and J usage is TRBJ2-3, with D perhaps TRBD1 (6 bases). The CDR3 covers 15 residues. V gave up 0 bases and J gave up 8 bases, with 15 bases separating them. Germline values: CDR1 SGHDN, CDR2 FVKESK. The DNA for the CDR3 is TGTGCCAGCAGCCAAGAGGGCAGGGGTCGAGGTACGCAGTATTTT. Protein sequence: CASSQEGRGRGTQYF.

The chain couples TRBV7-2 to TRBJ2-1, with D perhaps matching TRBD2 (5 bases). Germline-derived CDR1 and CDR2 are SGHTA and FQGNSA. There are 17 residues in the CDR3. Trimming removed 5 bases from V and 8 bases from J, with 25 bases in between. In nucleotides, the CDR3 is TGTGCCAGCAGCGTTAGGACTCCCCAAAGAGTGGGTGATGAGCAGTTCTTC. The encoded protein is CASSVRTPQRVGDEQFF.

This rearrangement joins TRBV4-2 to TRBJ1-1; no definite D call. The CDR3 consists of 16 residues. Germline V CDR1 and CDR2: LGHNA, YNFKEQ. V lost 2 bases to trimming and J lost 1 base, with 14 bases between them. The CDR3 reads CASSQREVRENTEAFF. CDR3 in DNA: TGTGCCAGCAGCCAACGCGAGGTTCGGGAGAACACTGAAGCTTTCTTT.

The chain carries TRBV7-9 and TRBJ1-2, with TRBD1 as a possible D gene (5 bases). The germline V and J ends were trimmed by 0 bases and 4 bases, with 12 bases remaining between them. Germline lookup yields CDR1 SEHNR and CDR2 FQNEAQ (reference sequence). The CDR3 has 15 amino acids. CDR3: CASSLAGQGGYGYTF. In nucleotides, the CDR3 is TGTGCCAGCAGCTTAGCGGGGCAGGGTGGCTATGGCTACACCTTC. The entire variable domain, with the rest obtained from reference TRBV7-9 and TRBJ1-2, is as follows: DTGVSQNPRHKITKRGQNVTFRCDPISEHNRLYWYRQTLGQGPEFLTYFQNEAQLEKSRLLSDRFSAERPKGSFSTLEIQRTEQGDSAMYLCASSLAGQGGYGYTFGSGTRLTVV.

The chain carries TRBV5-4 and TRBJ2-2, with 8 nucleotides matching TRBD2. V dropped 2 bases and J dropped 0; count of bases not matched to a gene: 3. The CDR3 is 16 amino acids. Germline V gives CDR1 SGHNT, CDR2 YYREEE (reference sequence). The CDR3 is CASSLGGGTNTGELFF. The DNA for the CDR3 is TGTGCCAGCAGCTTAGGCGGGGGGACGAACACCGGGGAGCTGTTTTTT.

The rearrangement links TRBV5-1 to TRBJ1-5, with TRBD1 matching 9 bases. The CDR3 length is 14 residues. The germline V gene has CDR1 SGHRS and CDR2 YFSETQ. V dropped 3 bases and J dropped 2; count of bases not matched to a gene: 0. The CDR3 bases are TGCGCCAGCAGCTGGACAGGGGGCAATCAGCCCCAGCATTTT. Its translation is CASSWTGGNQPQHF.

V gene TRBV21-1 combines with J gene TRBJ2-3; the D call of TRBD2 is as the table states it, not checked on the DNA. TRBV21-1 is assigned pseudogene status. The CDR3 runs 19 residues. The chain's CDR3 is CASSQGPLAGRPSTDTQYF. Written as DNA, the CDR3 is TGTGCCAGCAGCCAAGGGCCACTAGCGGGGCGCCCGTCCACAGATACGCAGTATTTT.

A single count supports this clone. V is TRBV2 and J is TRBJ2-1; 14 bases are shared with TRBD2. The CDR3 loop spans 17 amino acids. The germline V gene has CDR1 SNHLY and CDR2 FYNNEI. The ends lost 8 bases at V and 0 bases at J; junction bases unmatched: 6. The CDR3 bases are TGTGCCAGCCTAGGGACTAGCGGGGGCGTCTCCTACAATGAGCAGTTCTTC. It specifies CASLGTSGGVSYNEQFF. The entire variable domain, with the rest obtained from reference TRBV2 and TRBJ2-1, is as follows: EPEVTQTPSHQVTQMGQEVILRCVPISNHLYFYWYRQILGQKVEFLVSFYNNEISEKSEIFDDQFSVERPDGSNFTLKIRSTKLEDSAMYFCASLGTSGGVSYNEQFFGPGTRLTVL.

The table lists this clone with a count of one. The rearrangement links TRBV12-3 or TRBV12-4 to TRBJ2-5; a possible D gene is TRBD1 (5 bases). The V end was cut by 2 bases, the J end by 2 bases, with 6 bases between. This CDR3 spans 13 amino acids. The CDR3 protein is CASSLRQQETQYF. CDR3 coding DNA: TGTGCCAGCAGTTTACGACAGCAAGAGACCCAGTACTTC.

CDR3 amino acids: CASSNGQGSDTQYF. In nucleotides, the CDR3 is TGTGCCAGCAGTAACGGACAGGGTTCGGATACGCAGTATTTT. The J gene is TRBJ2-3, the V gene TRBV6-5; 8 bases are shared with TRBD1. CDR1 is MNHEY, CDR2 SVGAGI, per germline. V lost 5 bases, J lost 6 bases, and 7 bases stayed unmatched. This CDR3 region has 14 residues.

This clone has only a few counts. The J gene is TRBJ2-2, the V gene TRBV9; TRBD1 aligns across 8 bases. The CDR3 sequence is 17 residues long. Germline CDR1 reads SGDLS; CDR2 reads YYNGEE. The junction had 7 bases not matched to a gene; V was cut back by 3 bases and J by 0 bases. The CDR3, as DNA: TGTGCCAGCAGCGGGGGTAGGGGACAGGCGAACACCGGGGAGCTGTTTTTT. Amino acid sequence: CASSGGRGQANTGELFF.

This clone was seen only once. The chain combines TRBV18 with TRBJ1-4, with D perhaps TRBD1 (5 bases). V dropped 1 base and J dropped 0 bases, with 9 bases sitting between them. Germline V lookup: CDR1 KGHSH, CDR2 LQKENI. The CDR3 has 16 residues. The CDR3 nucleotides read TGTGCCAGCTCACCACGAACAGGAACAACTAATGAAAAACTGTTTTTT. Translated: CASSPRTGTTNEKLFF.

This chain connects TRBV5-1 to TRBJ2-1, with 8 positions matching TRBD1. The J segment lost 0 bases and the V segment lost 4 bases, leaving 9 bases of the junction unmatched. From germline, CDR1 is SGHRS and CDR2 YFSETQ. CDR3 length equals 17 residues. Here the CDR3 DNA reads TGCGCCAGCAGCGGATTTGACAGGGGACTCTCCTACAATGAGCAGTTCTTC. Amino acids: CASSGFDRGLSYNEQFF.

The chain recombines TRBV7-3 with TRBJ2-2; 7 bases fit TRBD2. Germline V gene sequence: CDR1 SGHTA, CDR2 FQGTGA. The V and J ends lost 5 bases and 0 bases, in that order; junction bases with no gene match: 6. This CDR3 region has 16 residues. As DNA, the CDR3 is TGTGCCAGCAGCCCCCGGCGGGGGTCGAACACCGGGGAGCTGTTTTTT. It codes for CASSPRRGSNTGELFF.

This chain uses TRBV3-1 (or the pseudogene TRBV3-2) with TRBJ2-3; 8 nucleotides agree with TRBD1. V shed 4 bases and J 6 bases; nucleotides not matched to a gene: 9. Germline assignment: CDR1 LGHDT and CDR2 YNNKEL (reference sequence). The CDR3 is made up of 15 amino acids. CDR3 sequence: CASSRTTGVGDTQYF. The DNA for the CDR3 is TGTGCCAGCAGCCGGACGACAGGGGTGGGGGATACGCAGTATTTT.

The V gene is TRBV11-2, the J gene TRBJ1-5; 7 nucleotides align to TRBD1. Trimming cost V 2 bases and J 7 bases; bases outside gene matches: 5. The CDR3 extends over 14 amino acids. In germline, CDR1 is SGHAT, CDR2 FQNNGV. In DNA, the CDR3 is TGTGCCAGCAGCTTAACCACAGGGGAGCAGCCCCAGCATTTT. This sequence encodes CASSLTTGEQPQHF. Variable domain in full (rest from reference TRBV11-2 and TRBJ1-5): EAGVAQSPRYKIIEKRQSVAFWCNPISGHATLYWYQQILGQGPKLLIQFQNNGVVDDSQLPKDRFSAERLKGVDSTLKIQPAKLEDSAVYLCASSLTTGEQPQHFGDGTRLSIL.

The chain is built from TRBV5-6 and TRBJ1-3; D unclear. The V gene's germline CDR1 is SGHDT and CDR2 YYEEEE. Trimming removed 1 base from V and 0 bases from J, with 8 bases in between. This CDR3 is built from 15 residues. The CDR3 here is CASSLSELSGNTIYF. In nucleotides, the CDR3 is TGTGCCAGCAGCTTGAGCGAACTCTCTGGAAACACCATATATTTT.

The chain employs TRBV11-2 and TRBJ2-6; D is perhaps TRBD1 (6 bases). This CDR3 has 17 residues. V dropped 2 bases and J dropped 2 bases, with 13 bases sitting between them. The germline V gene encodes CDR1 SGHAT and CDR2 FQNNGV. CDR3 nucleotide sequence: TGTGCCAGCAGCTTACGGGACATGGGAGCTGGGGCCAACGTCCTGACTTTC. It codes for CASSLRDMGAGANVLTF.

This clone was observed once. This chain links TRBV5-1 with TRBJ2-3; 12 positions match TRBD2. V shed 0 bases and J 6 bases; nucleotides not matched to a gene: 5. Per germline, CDR1 SGHRS and CDR2 YFSETQ. This CDR3 has 16 amino acids. The CDR3 is CASSLALAGGADTQYF. The CDR3 DNA reads as TGCGCCAGCAGCTTGGCACTAGCGGGGGGCGCGGATACGCAGTATTTT. Full variable domain (rest looked up from reference TRBV5-1 and TRBJ2-3): KAGVTQTPRYLIKTRGQQVTLSCSPISGHRSVSWYQQTPGQGLQFLFEYFSETQRNKGNFPGRFSGRQFSNSRSEMNVSTLELGDSALYLCASSLALAGGADTQYFGPGTRLTVL.

The V call is TRBV2, the J call TRBJ1-6; 8 nucleotides agree with TRBD1. V shed 6 bases and J 9 bases; nucleotides not matched to a gene: 7. Germline values: CDR1 SNHLY, CDR2 FYNNEI. The CDR3 is 14 residues long. The chain's CDR3 is CASRTGQALSPLHF. For the CDR3, the DNA is TGTGCCAGCAGGACGGGACAGGCACTTTCACCCCTCCACTTT.

The chain has TRBV14 and TRBJ2-7, with TRBD1 matching over 7 bases. V trimming: 3 bases; J trimming: 4 bases; junction bases outside the gene matches: 15. The CDR3 runs to 17 residues. Germline CDR1 SGHDN, CDR2 FVKESK. CDR3 residues: CASSQKRQGMTPYEQYF. The DNA of the CDR3 is TGTGCCAGCAGCCAGAAGAGACAGGGTATGACGCCATACGAGCAGTACTTC.